This TCR beta chain is from a study of cytomegalovirus exposure and HLA in healthy donors. Turning to the study itself: Early released data had about 85 million unique TCRs, all coming from HLA-typed donors.

The V gene lost 6 bases and the J gene lost 3 bases, with 12 bases spanning the gap. The germline V gene encodes CDR1 MNHNS and CDR2 SASEGT. This CDR3 has 13 amino acids. The PCR used 60 Vbeta and 13 Jbeta primers. Profiling relied on immunoSEQ multiplex PCR, and the TCRdb table lists in-frame clones only, not all of them. The sample records 50,000 or so clones, 60% to 75% being singletons. The chain combines TRBV6-1 with TRBJ2-7; maybe TRBD2 (6 bases). The receptor was derived from a woman aged 45-65 years in good health and CMV-seronegative. The specimen sequenced was PBMCs. CDR3 loop: CASRPGLNYEQYF. The CDR3 DNA reads as TGTGCCAGCAGGCCGGGACTCAACTACGAGCAGTACTTC.